This T cell receptor (beta chain) was sequenced during a study of metastatic and nonmetastatic thyroid tumors. Trimming removed 2 bases at V and 6 bases at J, with 13 bases between. This CDR3 contains 14 residues. CDR1 ENHRY and CDR2 SYGVKD come from the germline V gene. TCRdb used MiXCR to call clones anew from the PCR reads. The table includes around 23,000 clones, around 28% detected once. This clone came up once. Each patient went into thyroid surgery without having received any treatment. This TCR was sampled from a female donor with papillary thyroid cancer or a benign thyroid nodule (not recorded which). Some clones in this sample may be carry-over from other donors' samples. The J gene is TRBJ2-5, the V gene TRBV10-3; D gene ambiguous. Input material: blood. The CDR3 DNA follows: TGTGCCATCAGTGAGGGGTCAGGTAGGAAGACCCAGTACTTC. Its protein is CAISEGSGRKTQYF.